This entry lists 6 T cell receptor beta chains sequenced from one sample in a study of CD8 T cells in ankylosing spondylitis (dated by TCRdb to the late 2010s). Library creation used 5' RACE. Sequenced using an Illumina HiSeq 2500. TCRdb cleaned the public reads at Q25 with fastp, built clones with MiXCR and kept in-frame beta chains. Each entry is one CDR3 protein sequence, shown with its most common DNA and genes. The table for this sample lists 450,000 to 550,000 distinct CDR3 sequences; under 5.5% of them were counted only once. The ten biggest clones cover roughly 3.2% of the sample. The antigens for these receptors are not known. Study-wide findings and limitations: A TCR beta motif made up of under ten highly homologous amino acid variants appeared to be characteristic of blood from ankylosing spondylitis patients.

The specimen sequenced was blood, either unsorted or a sorted T cell fraction (not recorded which). All receptors come from a male donor with ankylosing spondylitis.

This clonotype has a count of ten or more. The chain is built from TRBV4-3 and TRBJ1-5; no clear D. The V end was cut by 0 bases, the J end by 6 bases, with 12 bases between. CDR3 length equals 15 residues. Germline V gene lookup returns CDR1 LGHNA and CDR2 YSLEER. DNA for the CDR3: TGCGCCAGCAGCCAAGATTATGCGGGGTTTCAGCCCCAGCATTTT. Translating gives CASSQDYAGFQPQHF.

The chain employs TRBV5-1 and TRBJ1-1; TRBD1 matches at 7 bases. This CDR3 comprises 13 residues. Germline-derived CDR1 and CDR2 are SGHRS and YFSETQ. V shed 4 bases and J 11 bases; nucleotides not matched to a gene: 11. CDR3 loop: CASSQDREGSAFF. The CDR3 nucleotides read TGCGCCAGCAGCCAAGACAGGGAAGGTTCGGCTTTCTTT.

There are many counts of this clonotype. The V gene is TRBV24-1, the J gene TRBJ2-7; 9 bases are shared with TRBD1. Trimming at V came to 8 bases and at J to 3 bases, leaving 4 bases not matched to a gene. This CDR3 region has 13 residues. Germline V gene sequence: CDR1 KGHDR, CDR2 SFDVKD. CDR3 in amino acids: CATTPGQGYEQYF. DNA of the CDR3: TGTGCCACCACCCCGGGACAGGGCTACGAGCAGTACTTC.

In its sample, this clonotype was seen many times. This sequence joins TRBV7-2 and TRBJ2-5, with a tentative D call TRBD1 (6 bases). Per germline, CDR1 SGHTA and CDR2 FQGNSA. This CDR3 has 12 residues. The V gene lost 4 bases and the J gene lost 10 bases, with 13 bases spanning the gap. The CDR3 loop is CASSWQGFDQYF. The DNA for the CDR3 is TGTGCCAGCAGCTGGCAGGGGTTCGACCAGTACTTC.

This clonotype was seen many times. The rearrangement links TRBV5-6 to TRBJ2-5; unclear D gene. Germline V gene sequence: CDR1 SGHDT, CDR2 YYEEEE. This CDR3 spans 12 amino acids. V was trimmed by 5 bases and J by 7 bases, leaving 12 bases between them. CDR3 nucleotides: TGTGCCAGCAGTCATTGGAAGAGGACCCAGTACTTC. As protein: CASSHWKRTQYF.

This clonotype was found many times. The junction does not match germline at one end; this may be a read error. This chain joins TRBV20-1 and TRBJ2-3, with 7 bases lining up with TRBD2. The CDR3 covers 13 residues. Germline CDR1 and CDR2: DFQATT and SNEGSKA (reference sequence). The CDR3 region has the DNA TGCAGTGCCAGAGAGACTAGCTCAGATACGCAGTATTTT. This gives the protein CSARETSSDTQYF.